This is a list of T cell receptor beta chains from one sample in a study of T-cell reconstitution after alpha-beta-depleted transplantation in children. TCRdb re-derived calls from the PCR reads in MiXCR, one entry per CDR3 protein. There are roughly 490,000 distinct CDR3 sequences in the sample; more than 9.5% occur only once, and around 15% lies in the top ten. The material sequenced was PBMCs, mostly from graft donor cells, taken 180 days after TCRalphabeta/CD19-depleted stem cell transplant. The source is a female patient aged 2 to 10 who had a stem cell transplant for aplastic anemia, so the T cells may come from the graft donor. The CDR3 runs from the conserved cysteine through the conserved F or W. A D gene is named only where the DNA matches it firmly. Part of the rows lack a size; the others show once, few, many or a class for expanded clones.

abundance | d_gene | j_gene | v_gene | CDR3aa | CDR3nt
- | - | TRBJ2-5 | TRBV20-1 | CSARKPQRNKTQYF | TGCAGTGCTAGAAAACCACAGCGCAACAAGACCCAGTACTTC
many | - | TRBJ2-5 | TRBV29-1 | CSANKGQRQETQYF | TGCAGCGCCAATAAAGGACAGAGACAAGAGACCCAGTACTTC
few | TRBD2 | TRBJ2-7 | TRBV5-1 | CASSLETGLAGDLQQYF | TGCGCCAGCAGCTTGGAGACAGGACTAGCGGGAGACTTACAGCAGTACTTC
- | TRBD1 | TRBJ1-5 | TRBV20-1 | CSARVWTGEDQPQHF | TGCAGTGCTAGAGTGTGGACAGGGGAGGATCAGCCCCAGCATTTT
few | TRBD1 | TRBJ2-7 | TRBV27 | CASSLLTGVFGEQYF | TGTGCCAGCAGTTTACTCACAGGGGTATTTGGTGAGCAGTACTTC
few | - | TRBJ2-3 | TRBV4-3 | CASSQGWPSSTDTQYF | TGCGCCAGCAGCCAAGGATGGCCGTCAAGCACAGATACGCAGTATTTT
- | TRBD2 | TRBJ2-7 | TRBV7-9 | CASSLTGPTSGAYEQYF | TGTGCCAGCAGCTTAACAGGGCCCACTAGCGGGGCCTACGAGCAGTACTTC
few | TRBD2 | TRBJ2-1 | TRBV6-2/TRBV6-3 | CASSFLAGGRVSYNEQFF | TGTGCCAGCAGTTTCCTAGCGGGAGGCCGGGTCTCCTACAATGAGCAGTTCTTC
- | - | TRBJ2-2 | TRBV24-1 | CATSDRGLYTGELFF | TGTGCCACCAGTGATAGGGGACTGTACACCGGGGAGCTGTTTTTT
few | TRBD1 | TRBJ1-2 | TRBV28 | CASSLDPRGLHGYTF | TGTGCCAGCAGTTTAGACCCCAGGGGGCTGCACGGCTACACCTTC
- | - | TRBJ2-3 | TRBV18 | CASSLELALDTQYF | TGTGCCAGCTCACTTGAGCTAGCCTTGGATACGCAGTATTTT
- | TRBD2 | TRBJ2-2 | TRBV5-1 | CASSEVGTSATGELFF | TGCGCCAGCAGCGAAGTAGGGACTAGCGCCACCGGGGAGCTGTTTTTT
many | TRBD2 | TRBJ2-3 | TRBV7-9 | CASSVVPLSGRADTQYF | TGTGCCAGCAGCGTAGTGCCTCTCAGCGGGAGGGCAGATACGCAGTATTTT
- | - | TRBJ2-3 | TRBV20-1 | CSAPTGGSTDTQYF | TGCAGTGCCCCAACCGGGGGATCCACAGATACGCAGTATTTT
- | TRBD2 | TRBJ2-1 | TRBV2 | CASSDPGSGEHEQFF | TGTGCCAGCAGTGACCCCGGGAGCGGGGAACATGAGCAGTTCTTC
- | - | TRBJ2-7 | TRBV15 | CATSRVARSSYEQYF | TGTGCCACCAGCAGAGTAGCGAGGAGCTCCTACGAGCAGTACTTC
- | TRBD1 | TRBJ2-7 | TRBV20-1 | CSARGDRRNEQYF | TGCAGTGCTAGAGGGGACAGGAGGAACGAGCAGTACTTC
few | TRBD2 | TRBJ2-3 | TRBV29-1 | CSVATSGIVADTQYF | TGCAGCGTTGCAACTAGCGGGATCGTTGCAGATACGCAGTATTTT
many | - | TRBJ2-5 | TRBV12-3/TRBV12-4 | CASSGGETQYF | TGTGCCAGCAGTGGGGGAGAGACCCAGTACTTC
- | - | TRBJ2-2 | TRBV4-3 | CASSQDTVLVTGELFF | TGCGCCAGCAGCCAAGATACGGTGCTGGTCACCGGGGAGCTGTTTTTT
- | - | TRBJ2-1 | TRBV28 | CASSPPTSYPPSEQFF | TGTGCCAGCAGCCCCCCCACTAGCTATCCCCCGAGCGAGCAGTTCTTC
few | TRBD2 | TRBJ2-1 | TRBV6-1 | CASSPPRQTGTRGNEQFF | TGTGCCAGCAGTCCACCGAGGCAGACCGGGACTAGAGGCAATGAGCAGTTCTTC
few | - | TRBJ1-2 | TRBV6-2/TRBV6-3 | CASSFAGSSAGYTF | TGTGCCAGCAGTTTCGCCGGCAGTTCGGCTGGCTACACCTTC
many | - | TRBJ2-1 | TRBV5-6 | CASSLELGLSYNEQFF | TGTGCCAGCAGCTTGGAGCTGGGTTTGTCCTACAATGAGCAGTTCTTC
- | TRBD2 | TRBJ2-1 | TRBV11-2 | CASSSSSLAGAYNEQFF | TGTGCCAGCAGCTCTAGTTCCCTAGCGGGGGCCTACAATGAGCAGTTCTTC
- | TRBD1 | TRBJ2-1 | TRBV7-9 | CASRLPGQGDEQFF | TGTGCCAGCAGACTCCCCGGACAGGGTGATGAGCAGTTCTTC
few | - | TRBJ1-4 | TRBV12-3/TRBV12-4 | CASSRDIVNEKLFF | TGTGCCAGCAGTCGGGACATAGTTAATGAAAAACTGTTTTTT
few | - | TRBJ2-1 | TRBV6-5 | CASSYLHPVRCCNEQFF | TGTGCCAGCAGTTACCTTCACCCCGTTAGGTGTTGCAATGAGCAGTTCTTC
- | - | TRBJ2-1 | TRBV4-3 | CASSQEASMYNEQFF | TGCGCCAGCAGCCAAGAGGCTAGCATGTACAATGAGCAGTTCTTC
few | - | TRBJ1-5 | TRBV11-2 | CASSLRSWQPQHF | TGTGCCAGCAGCTTAAGGTCGTGGCAGCCCCAGCATTTT
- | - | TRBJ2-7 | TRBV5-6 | CASNRAGETYEQYF | TGTGCCAGCAACCGAGCAGGAGAGACCTACGAGCAGTACTTC
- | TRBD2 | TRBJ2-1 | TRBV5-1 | CASSLVLAGVYNEQFF | TGCGCCAGCAGCTTGGTCCTAGCGGGAGTGTACAATGAGCAGTTCTTC
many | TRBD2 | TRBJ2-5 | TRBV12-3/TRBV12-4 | CASSPGLAGAETQYF | TGTGCCAGCAGTCCTGGACTAGCGGGAGCAGAGACCCAGTACTTC
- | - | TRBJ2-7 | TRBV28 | CASSPSGGWGGYEQYF | TGTGCCAGCAGTCCCTCAGGGGGTTGGGGGGGATACGAGCAGTACTTC
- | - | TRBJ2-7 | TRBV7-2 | CASSLARVRGGEQYF | TGTGCCAGCAGCTTAGCTCGGGTCAGGGGAGGGGAGCAGTACTTC
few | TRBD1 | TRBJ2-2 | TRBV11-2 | CASSSNGDRATNTGELFF | TGTGCCAGCAGCTCAAACGGGGACAGGGCCACGAACACCGGGGAGCTGTTTTTT
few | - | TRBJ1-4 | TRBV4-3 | CASSRLADGLGEKLFF | TGCGCCAGCAGCCGCCTGGCAGACGGACTCGGTGAAAAACTGTTTTTT